A single sample gave rise to the 12 T cell receptor beta chains below, sequenced in a study of OX40 agonist ivuxolimab in advanced cancers. Here immunoSEQ multiplex PCR was the method, and the copy in TCRdb shows in-frame clones only, minus some. This table has roughly 75,000 clones, 85% to 90% appearing once. The specimen was CD4+ or CD8+ T cells sorted from blood, collected in a trial of the OX40 agonist ivuxolimab. The source of these receptors is an adult with an advanced solid tumor such as melanoma, head and neck, liver or kidney cancer.

The chain joins TRBV6-1 to TRBJ1-1; the D gene is possibly TRBD1 (6 bases). This CDR3 region has 15 residues. Trimming shortened V by 5 bases and J by 1 base, and 14 bases separated the two germline ends. Germline V CDR1 and CDR2: MNHNS, SASEGT. CDR3 in amino acids: CASSPRQVGNTEAFF. The CDR3 nucleotides are TGTGCCAGCAGTCCTCGACAGGTAGGGAACACTGAAGCTTTCTTT.

The chain is built from TRBV4-3 and TRBJ2-7; D is unresolved. The germline CDR1 and CDR2 sequences are LGHNA and YSLEER. Between the trimmed V and J ends, which lost 0 bases and 1 base, there was a span of 10 bases. The CDR3 runs to 15 residues. This CDR3 is CASSQDLNWSYEQYF. In DNA form, the CDR3 reads TGCGCCAGCAGCCAAGATTTAAACTGGTCCTACGAGCAGTACTTC.

The chain is built from TRBV5-4 and TRBJ2-5; the D gene could be TRBD1 or TRBD2 (5 bases each). The J call may not be correct, given that the DNA end is closer to TRBJ2-7. CDR3 length equals 16 residues. From germline, CDR1 is SGHNT and CDR2 YYREEE (reference sequence). CDR3 bases: TGTGCCAGCAGCGCTGGCGTGGGGGAAGGGGTCTACGAGCAGTACTTC. The encoded protein is CASSAGVGEGVYEQYF.

A few counts support this clone. The chain employs TRBV2 and TRBJ2-1; TRBD2 might be the D (6 bases). Germline CDR1 is SNHLY and CDR2 is FYNNEI. Trimming took off 4 bases at V and 6 bases at J, with 16 bases between the two ends. CDR3 length: 15 amino acids. The CDR3 DNA reads TGTGCCAGCAGTGCCGTGCGGGGTGGGGGCAATGAGCAGTTCTTC. As protein: CASSAVRGGGNEQFF.

The rearrangement links TRBV6-6 to TRBJ2-5, with no clear D. This CDR3 region has 13 residues. CDR1 is MNHNY and CDR2 is SVGAGI in the germline V gene (reference sequence). V shed 2 bases and J shed 5 bases, with 9 bases lying between them. This CDR3 is CASSYGEVETQYF. Written as DNA, the CDR3 is TGTGCCAGCAGTTACGGGGAAGTGGAGACCCAGTACTTC.

Written as DNA, the CDR3 is TGTGCCAGCTTTTTGGGGGGGCCCATCTCCTACAATGAGCAGTTCTTC. It encodes CASFLGGPISYNEQFF. The gene calls are TRBV6-6 and TRBJ2-1; possible D gene TRBD2, 7 bases. V gave up 8 bases and J gave up 0 bases, with 17 bases separating them. Per the germline V gene, CDR1 is MNHNY and CDR2 is SVGAGI (reference sequence). This CDR3 has 16 amino acids.

The V call is TRBV29-1, the J call TRBJ1-5, with 10 bases that match TRBD1. This CDR3 contains 12 residues. Germline trimming cut 6 bases from V and 8 bases from J; bases unmatched to any gene: 4. Germline assignment: CDR1 SQVTM and CDR2 ANQGSEA. CDR3 loop: CSVGQGTEPQHF. For the CDR3, the DNA is TGCAGCGTGGGACAGGGGACGGAGCCCCAGCATTTT.

The CDR3 protein is CASSLLSVSTDTQYF. CDR3 sequence (DNA): TGTGCCAGCAGCTTACTTAGCGTTAGCACAGATACGCAGTATTTT. The chain is built from TRBV7-6 and TRBJ2-3, with a possible D match to TRBD2 (5 bases). CDR1 is SGHVS, CDR2 FNYEAQ, per germline. The V end was cut by 2 bases, the J end by 0 bases, with 9 bases between. CDR3 length: 15 residues.

The gene calls are TRBV9 and TRBJ1-6, with D perhaps matching TRBD1 (6 bases). Germline lookup yields CDR1 SGDLS and CDR2 YYNGEE. V lost 4 bases and J lost 7, with 15 bases in between. This CDR3 spans 15 amino acids. The CDR3 spells CASSSRTEGNSPLHF. As DNA, the CDR3 is TGTGCCAGCAGCTCTCGGACAGAGGGGAATTCACCCCTCCACTTT. The full variable domain, with the rest looked up from reference TRBV9 and TRBJ1-6, is DSGVTQTPKHLITATGQRVTLRCSPRSGDLSVYWYQQSLDQGLQFLIQYYNGEERAKGNILERFSAQQFPDLHSELNLSSLELGDSALYFCASSSRTEGNSPLHFGNGTRLTVT.

CDR3 DNA sequence: TGCGCCAGCAGCTCCCTGGACAGGGCCCCCTACGAGCAGTACTTC. Translated, it gives CASSSLDRAPYEQYF. The chain uses TRBV5-1 and TRBJ2-7; 8 nucleotides align to TRBD1. CDR1 and CDR2 (germline): SGHRS, YFSETQ. V gave up 3 bases and J gave up 2 bases; unmatched junction bases: 7. CDR3 length equals 15 residues.

The CDR3 loop is CASSSQVEQFF. CDR3 coding DNA: TGCGCCAGCAGTTCTCAAGTGGAGCAGTTCTTC. This chain joins TRBV5-1 and TRBJ2-1; unclear D gene. The CDR3 contains 11 residues. The germline CDR1 and CDR2 sequences are SGHRS and YFSETQ. The V gene lost 5 bases and the J gene lost 10 bases, with 10 bases spanning the gap.

The rearrangement links TRBV5-1 to TRBJ2-3; TRBD1 matches 7 bases. The V gene's germline CDR1 is SGHRS and CDR2 YFSETQ. V was pared by 1 base and J by 2 bases, with 4 bases of the junction left unmatched. CDR3 length equals 15 residues. The CDR3 loop reads CASSLKGASTDTQYF. CDR3 nucleotides: TGCGCCAGCAGCTTGAAGGGGGCGTCCACAGATACGCAGTATTTT.